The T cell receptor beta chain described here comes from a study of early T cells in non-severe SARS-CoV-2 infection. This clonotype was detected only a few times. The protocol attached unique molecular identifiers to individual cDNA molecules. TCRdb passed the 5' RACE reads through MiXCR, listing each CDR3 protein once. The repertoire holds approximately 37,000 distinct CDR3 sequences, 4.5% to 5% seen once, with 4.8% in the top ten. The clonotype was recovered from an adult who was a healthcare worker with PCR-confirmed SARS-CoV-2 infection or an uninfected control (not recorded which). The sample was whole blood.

The CDR3 loop is CASSQRTGGTDTQYF. CDR3 DNA: TGTGCCAGCAGCCAAAGGACAGGGGGGACAGATACGCAGTATTTT. The V and J genes are TRBV3-1 and TRBJ2-3; 10 nucleotides match TRBD1. Per germline, CDR1 LGHDT and CDR2 YNNKEL (reference sequence). V shed 2 bases, J shed 3 bases, and the junction held 2 bases outside the gene matches. The CDR3 is 15 residues long.